One sample yielded the 5 T cell receptor beta chains listed below, sequenced in a study of identical twins. A single record per CDR3 protein comes from TCRdb applying MiXCR to the 5' RACE reads. The sample contains approximately 620,000 distinct CDR3 sequences, over 8.5% of which appear only once. This sample also belongs to another study, concerning yellow fever vaccine responses in identical twins.

Sequencing was done on a sample of PBMCs. The receptors were sampled from a woman aged 18-29 years in good health.

The chain uses TRBV5-1 and TRBJ2-6; 9 bases are shared with TRBD1. This CDR3 contains 19 residues. J lost 0 bases, V lost 0 bases, and 7 bases had no gene match. CDR1 is SGHRS and CDR2 is YFSETQ in the germline V gene. The CDR3 coding sequence is TGCGCCAGCAGCTTGGCCATAACGGGACAGGGCTCTGGGGCCAACGTCCTGACTTTC. This codes for CASSLAITGQGSGANVLTF.

The chain is built from TRBV12-3 or TRBV12-4 and TRBJ2-4; D might be TRBD2 (7 bases). The CDR3 runs to 15 residues. V was shortened by 7 bases and J by 5 bases, with 18 bases between the two germline ends. The CDR3 loop is CASTPRRGAENIQYF. Here the CDR3 DNA reads TGTGCCAGCACCCCACGACGGGGGGCGGAAAACATTCAGTACTTC.

This chain uses TRBV28 with TRBJ2-7; 7 bases agree with TRBD1. Trimming took 1 base from V and 13 from J; bases not matched to a gene: 13. CDR3 length: 14 residues. Germline V gene sequence: CDR1 MDHEN, CDR2 SYDVKM. CDR3 bases: TGTGCCAGCAGTTTATCCCCGAGGACAGGAGTGTTCTACTTC. Its protein product is CASSLSPRTGVFYF.

This clonotype came up a few times. The rearrangement uses TRBV3-1 and TRBJ2-7, with 9 bases that match TRBD1. CDR1 is LGHDT and CDR2 is YNNKEL in the germline V gene (reference sequence). The CDR3 covers 14 residues. Trimming cost V 6 bases and J 6 bases; bases outside gene matches: 9. The CDR3: CASRSGTGTSEQYF. Here the CDR3 DNA reads TGTGCCAGCAGATCCGGGACAGGGACTTCCGAGCAGTACTTC.

This clonotype was seen at least ten times. The chain employs TRBV20-1 and TRBJ2-5; weak D call: TRBD2 (7 bases). Per germline, CDR1 DFQATT and CDR2 SNEGSKA (reference sequence). V lost 4 bases, J lost 4 bases, and 10 bases lay in between. This CDR3 contains 12 residues. CDR3 sequence reads: CSAKGGVETQYF. CDR3 bases: TGCAGTGCTAAAGGGGGGGTAGAGACCCAGTACTTC.